The clone carrying this T cell receptor beta chain was counted many times. These data come from a study of molecular identifiers for immune sequencing clone quantification. The CDR3 spans 17 residues. V was trimmed by 5 bases and J by 3 bases, leaving 24 bases between them. In germline, CDR1 is DFQATT, CDR2 SNEGSKA (reference sequence). From the PCR reads, TCRdb called clonotypes with MiXCR, one entry per CDR3 protein. In the table there are around 470,000 distinct CDR3 sequences, 20% to 25% of which are singletons. The sequence was collected from a human donor in good health. Some libraries in this study had Jurkat cell RNA spiked in. What was sequenced was naive CD8+ T cells from blood, with Jurkat cell RNA spiked in. Subset noted: FACS-sorted CD8+CD4-CCR7+CD45RA+ naive T cells. The rearrangement links TRBV20-1 to TRBJ2-3; a weak D match, TRBD1 (5 bases). CDR3 sequence reads: CSAVLVAVHKGTDTQYF. DNA for the CDR3: TGCAGTGCTGTTCTTGTGGCTGTCCACAAGGGGACAGATACGCAGTATTTT.